This T cell receptor (beta chain) was sequenced during a study of cytomegalovirus exposure and HLA in healthy donors. Whole-study results and caveats: It was shown in a later analysis that HLA-associated TCR beta chains were more clonally expanded than other, equally common chains.

The PCR contained 60 Vbeta and 13 Jbeta primers. Measured with immunoSEQ multiplex PCR; TCRdb has only the in-frame clones, and not every one. The sample lists about 130,000 clones, roughly 80% occurring once. For this clone: Its antigen remains unidentified.

The sequence was obtained from a man aged 18 to 29 in good health and CMV-seropositive. The sample comprised PBMCs.

The CDR3 DNA is TGTGCCACCAGCAGAGGCAGGAACACTGAAGCTTTCTTT. As protein: CATSRGRNTEAFF. The V and J genes are TRBV15 and TRBJ1-1; no clear D gene. Germline loops: CDR1 LNHNV, CDR2 YYDKDF (reference sequence). Trimming took off 1 base at V and 1 base at J, with 4 bases between the two ends. The length of the CDR3 is 13 residues. The entire variable domain, with the rest obtained from reference TRBV15 and TRBJ1-1, is as follows: DAMVIQNPRYQVTQFGKPVTLSCSQTLNHNVMYWYQQKSSQAPKLLFHYYDKDFNNEADTPDNFQSRRPNTSFCFLDIRSPGLGDTAMYLCATSRGRNTEAFFGQGTRLTVV.